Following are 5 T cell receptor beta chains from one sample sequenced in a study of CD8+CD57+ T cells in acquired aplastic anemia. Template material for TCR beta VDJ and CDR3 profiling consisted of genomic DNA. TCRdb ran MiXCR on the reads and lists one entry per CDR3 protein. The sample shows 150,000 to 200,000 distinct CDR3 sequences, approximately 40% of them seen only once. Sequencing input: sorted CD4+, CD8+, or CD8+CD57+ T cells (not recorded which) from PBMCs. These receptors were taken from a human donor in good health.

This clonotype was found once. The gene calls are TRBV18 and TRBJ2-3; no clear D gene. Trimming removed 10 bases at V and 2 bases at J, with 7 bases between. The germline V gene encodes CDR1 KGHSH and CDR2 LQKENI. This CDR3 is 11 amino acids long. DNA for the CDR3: TGTGCCACTCGCGTCACAGATACGCAGTATTTT. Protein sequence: CATRVTDTQYF.

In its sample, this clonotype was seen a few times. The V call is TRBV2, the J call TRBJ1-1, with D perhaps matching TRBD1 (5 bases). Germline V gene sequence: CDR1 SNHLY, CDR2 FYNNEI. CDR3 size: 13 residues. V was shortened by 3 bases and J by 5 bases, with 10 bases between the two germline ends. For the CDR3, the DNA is TGTGCCAGCAGTGACCAGGGTTGGACTGAAGCTTTCTTT. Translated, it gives CASSDQGWTEAFF.

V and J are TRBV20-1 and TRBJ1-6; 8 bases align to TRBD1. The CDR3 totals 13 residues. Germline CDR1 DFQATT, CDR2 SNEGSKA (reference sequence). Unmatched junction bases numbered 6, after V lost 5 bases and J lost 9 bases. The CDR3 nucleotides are TGCAGTGCTCCTGGACAGGGAAGTTCACCCCTCCACTTT. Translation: CSAPGQGSSPLHF.

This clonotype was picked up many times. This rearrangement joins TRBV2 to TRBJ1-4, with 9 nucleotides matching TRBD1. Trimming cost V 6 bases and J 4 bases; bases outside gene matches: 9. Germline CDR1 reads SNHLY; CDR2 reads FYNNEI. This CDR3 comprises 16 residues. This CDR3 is CASSRQPGQGNEKLFF. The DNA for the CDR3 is TGTGCCAGCAGCCGACAACCGGGACAGGGTAATGAAAAACTGTTTTTT.

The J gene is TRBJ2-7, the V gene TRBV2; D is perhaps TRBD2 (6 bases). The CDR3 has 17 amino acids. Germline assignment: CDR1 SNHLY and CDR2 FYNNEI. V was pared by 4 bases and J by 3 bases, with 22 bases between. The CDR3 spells CASSVRGTGTGDYEQYF. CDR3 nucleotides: TGTGCCAGCAGTGTGCGGGGCACCGGGACGGGGGACTACGAGCAGTACTTC.